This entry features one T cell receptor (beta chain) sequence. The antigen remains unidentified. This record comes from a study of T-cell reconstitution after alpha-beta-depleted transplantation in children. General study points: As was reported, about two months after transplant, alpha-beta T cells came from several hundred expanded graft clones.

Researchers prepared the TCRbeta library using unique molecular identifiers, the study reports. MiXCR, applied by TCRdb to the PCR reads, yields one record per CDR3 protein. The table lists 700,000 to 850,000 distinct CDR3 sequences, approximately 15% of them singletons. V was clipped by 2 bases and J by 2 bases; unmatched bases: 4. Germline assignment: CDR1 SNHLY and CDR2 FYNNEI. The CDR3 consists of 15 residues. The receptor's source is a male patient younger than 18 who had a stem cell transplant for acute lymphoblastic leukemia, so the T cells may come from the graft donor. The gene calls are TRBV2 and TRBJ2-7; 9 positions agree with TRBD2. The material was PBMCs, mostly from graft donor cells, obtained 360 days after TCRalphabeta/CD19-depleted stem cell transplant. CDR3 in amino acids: CASSESASGAYEQYF. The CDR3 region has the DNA TGTGCCAGCAGTGAATCGGCTAGCGGGGCCTACGAGCAGTACTTC.